This entry describes one T cell receptor beta chain. Its antigen is currently unknown. This was a deep-level run. DNA at around 200 ng, about 30,000 T cell genomes, went into sorted-subset replicate PCRs. Sequencing used immunoSEQ multiplex PCR; TCRdb keeps in-frame clones, though not all of them. This sample has about 2.4 million clones, with 85% to 95% found just once. V shed 0 bases, J shed 0 bases, and the junction held 2 bases outside the gene matches. Germline values: CDR1 SGHVS, CDR2 FQNEAQ. CDR3 length: 16 residues. The data are from a study of shared clonotypes between healthy human individuals. Regarding the study as a whole: Clonotypes not shared had lower generation probabilities than those common to all four donors. Sampling used blood alone; tissue repertoires probably differ.

The J gene is TRBJ2-7, the V gene TRBV7-8; TRBD1 matches at 10 bases. The sequence was collected from a man aged 18 to 30 in good health. Sequenced sample: naive CD4+ T cells sorted from blood. Subset given: CD45RA+ positively selected. The CDR3, as DNA: TGTGCCAGCAGCTTAGCGGGACAGGGGAGCTCCTACGAGCAGTACTTC. Translation gives CASSLAGQGSSYEQYF.